Listed below are T cell receptor beta chains from one sample, sequenced in a study of blood T cell repertoires in COVID-19. The repertoire was sequenced with immunoSEQ multiplex PCR; TCRdb's copy has only in-frame clones and lacks some. The sample includes a few hundred thousand clones, 75% to 85% of them seen just once. Material for sequencing was peripheral blood. Receptors originate from a human donor in a cohort sampled during active COVID-19. Both conserved end residues are part of each CDR3. Each record gives: D gene, clone size, V gene, J gene, CDR3 DNA, CDR3 protein. The D gene is left open where the match is weak. Only part of the rows carry a size: once, few, many, or a class if the clone is expanded.

d_gene: .; abundance: few; v_gene: TRBV6-5; j_gene: TRBJ1-5; CDR3nt: TGTGCCAGCAGTTACGATCCTACTCAGCCCCAGCATTTT; CDR3aa: CASSYDPTQPQHF
d_gene: .; abundance: .; v_gene: TRBV10-1; j_gene: TRBJ1-2; CDR3nt: TGCGCCAGCAGTGTGGGGGCCAACTATGGCTACACCTTC; CDR3aa: CASSVGANYGYTF
d_gene: .; abundance: .; v_gene: TRBV20-1; j_gene: TRBJ2-1; CDR3nt: TGCAGTGCTAGTCAGGGGTGGGTTAAGGAGCAGTTCTTC; CDR3aa: CSASQGWVKEQFF
d_gene: TRBD1; abundance: .; v_gene: TRBV6-5; j_gene: TRBJ1-2; CDR3nt: TGTGCCAGCAGTTACTCGATAGGGACAGGGTATGGCTACACCTTC; CDR3aa: CASSYSIGTGYGYTF
d_gene: TRBD1; abundance: once; v_gene: TRBV3-1/TRBV3-2; j_gene: TRBJ1-5; CDR3nt: TGTGCCAGCAGCCAAGGCTGGACAGGGGCCGATCAGCCCCAGCATTTT; CDR3aa: CASSQGWTGADQPQHF
d_gene: TRBD1; abundance: .; v_gene: TRBV24-1; j_gene: TRBJ2-3; CDR3nt: TGTGCCACCAGTGACCCGGGACAGAGTAGCACAGATACGCAGTATTTT; CDR3aa: CATSDPGQSSTDTQYF
d_gene: .; abundance: .; v_gene: TRBV6-1; j_gene: TRBJ2-7; CDR3nt: TGTGCCAGCAGTGAAGCGCAGGCCTACGAGCAGTACTTC; CDR3aa: CASSEAQAYEQYF
d_gene: .; abundance: .; v_gene: TRBV19; j_gene: TRBJ1-3; CDR3nt: TGTGCCACCCTATCCCTGAACACCATATATTTT; CDR3aa: CATLSLNTIYF
d_gene: TRBD1; abundance: .; v_gene: TRBV4-1; j_gene: TRBJ2-7; CDR3nt: TGCGCCAGCAGGGTGGGACAGGGGTTGAACGAGCAGTACTTC; CDR3aa: CASRVGQGLNEQYF
d_gene: TRBD2; abundance: .; v_gene: TRBV18; j_gene: TRBJ2-1; CDR3nt: TGTGCCAGCTCTCCGGGGACTAGTCTTTACAATGAGCAGTTCTTC; CDR3aa: CASSPGTSLYNEQFF
d_gene: .; abundance: .; v_gene: TRBV21-1; j_gene: TRBJ1-2; CDR3nt: TGTGCCAGCAGCAAAGAGGGGGGGCTAGGCTACACCTTC; CDR3aa: CASSKEGGLGYTF
d_gene: .; abundance: .; v_gene: TRBV7-3; j_gene: TRBJ2-7; CDR3nt: TGTGCCAGCAGCCAAGGGGCAGACTACGAGCAGTACTTC; CDR3aa: CASSQGADYEQYF
d_gene: .; abundance: .; v_gene: TRBV5-1; j_gene: TRBJ1-5; CDR3nt: TGCGCCAACGCCGGGGGAGGACCAACGCAAAATCAGCCCCAGCATTTT; CDR3aa: CANAGGGPTQNQPQHF
d_gene: TRBD1; abundance: .; v_gene: TRBV10-1; j_gene: TRBJ1-1; CDR3nt: TGCGCCAGCAGTGAGCCCGGACAGGGGGCTGAAGCTTTCTTT; CDR3aa: CASSEPGQGAEAFF
d_gene: .; abundance: once; v_gene: TRBV18; j_gene: TRBJ1-1; CDR3nt: TGTGCCAGCTCACCACCAAACCGACAAATTATGAACACTGAAGCTTTCTTT; CDR3aa: CASSPPNRQIMNTEAFF
d_gene: TRBD1; abundance: .; v_gene: TRBV27; j_gene: TRBJ2-7; CDR3nt: TGTGCCAGCAGTTCCCCGGGACAGGGTTTCTACGAGCAGTACTTC; CDR3aa: CASSSPGQGFYEQYF
d_gene: .; abundance: .; v_gene: TRBV7-9; j_gene: TRBJ2-6; CDR3nt: TGTGCCAGCAGCTTAAGGGTAGTACGGAGGGCCTCTGGGGCCAACGTCCTGACTTTC; CDR3aa: CASSLRVVRRASGANVLTF
d_gene: TRBD1; abundance: .; v_gene: TRBV25-1; j_gene: TRBJ1-1; CDR3nt: TGTGCCAGCAGTGACCTAGGGGGACAGGGGGAGACGGGAGCTTTCTTT; CDR3aa: CASSDLGGQGETGAFF
d_gene: .; abundance: .; v_gene: TRBV27; j_gene: TRBJ1-1; CDR3nt: TGTGCCAGCAAAACCGGGACATCGAACACTGAAGCTTTCTTT; CDR3aa: CASKTGTSNTEAFF
d_gene: .; abundance: .; v_gene: TRBV2; j_gene: TRBJ1-1; CDR3nt: TGTGCCAGCAGTGATGAGCAGGGTTGGACTGAAGCTTTCTTT; CDR3aa: CASSDEQGWTEAFF
d_gene: TRBD1; abundance: .; v_gene: TRBV7-9; j_gene: TRBJ1-2; CDR3nt: TGTGCCAGCAGCATAATACCGGGACAGGGGGCGAAGGGCTACACCTTC; CDR3aa: CASSIIPGQGAKGYTF
d_gene: .; abundance: .; v_gene: TRBV27; j_gene: TRBJ2-7; CDR3nt: TGTGCCAGCAGCCCAGCCGACAGCTACGAGCAGTACTTC; CDR3aa: CASSPADSYEQYF
d_gene: TRBD1; abundance: many; v_gene: TRBV7-2; j_gene: TRBJ1-4; CDR3nt: TGTGCCAGCAGCCCCATACAGGGGGGAGAAAAACTGTTTTTT; CDR3aa: CASSPIQGGEKLFF
d_gene: .; abundance: once; v_gene: TRBV3-1/TRBV3-2; j_gene: TRBJ1-4; CDR3nt: TGTGCCAGCAGCCAAGAGAACATGGGGGGAAAACTGTTTTTT; CDR3aa: CASSQENMGGKLFF
d_gene: .; abundance: .; v_gene: TRBV30; j_gene: TRBJ1-1; CDR3nt: TGTGCCTGCCTGGGACAATCGAACACTGAAGCTTTCTTT; CDR3aa: CACLGQSNTEAFF
d_gene: TRBD1; abundance: .; v_gene: TRBV4-1; j_gene: TRBJ1-4; CDR3nt: TGCGCCAGCAGCCAAATAGCAGGGGGAAATGAAAAACTGTTTTTT; CDR3aa: CASSQIAGGNEKLFF
d_gene: .; abundance: .; v_gene: TRBV18; j_gene: TRBJ1-2; CDR3nt: TGTGCCAGCTCACCGGAAGGGGGGGCAGGTGGCTACACCTTC; CDR3aa: CASSPEGGAGGYTF
d_gene: TRBD2; abundance: .; v_gene: TRBV12-3/TRBV12-4; j_gene: TRBJ2-1; CDR3nt: TGTGCCAGCGAGGAGCGGGGGTCTTATGAGCAGTTCTTC; CDR3aa: CASEERGSYEQFF
d_gene: TRBD2; abundance: .; v_gene: TRBV18; j_gene: TRBJ2-3; CDR3nt: TGTGCCAGCTCACCACCCCTAGCGGGGACAGATACGCAGTATTTT; CDR3aa: CASSPPLAGTDTQYF
d_gene: TRBD1; abundance: .; v_gene: TRBV11-2; j_gene: TRBJ2-7; CDR3nt: TGTGCCAGCAGCTTCGGACAGGCCTACGAGCAGTACTTC; CDR3aa: CASSFGQAYEQYF
d_gene: TRBD1; abundance: .; v_gene: TRBV30; j_gene: TRBJ2-3; CDR3nt: TGTGCCTGGAGTGTACAGGGGTCAGATACGCAGTATTTT; CDR3aa: CAWSVQGSDTQYF
d_gene: .; abundance: once; v_gene: TRBV29-1; j_gene: TRBJ2-1; CDR3nt: TGCAGCGTTGTAAGGCGGGTGGGACACATTCCCTACAATGAGCAGTTCTTC; CDR3aa: CSVVRRVGHIPYNEQFF
d_gene: TRBD2; abundance: .; v_gene: TRBV5-4; j_gene: TRBJ2-1; CDR3nt: TGTGCCAGCAGCTTGAGTAGCGGGGGGACAAATGAGCAGTTCTTC; CDR3aa: CASSLSSGGTNEQFF